These T cell receptor beta chains were read from a single sample in a study of response to subunit inactivated influenza vaccine. MiXCR, run by TCRdb on the RT-PCR reads, gives a single entry per CDR3 protein. Here the sample spans hundreds of thousands of distinct CDR3 sequences, around 14% being singletons. This sample comprised PBMCs from blood, obtained less than 15 days before vaccination. These receptors were taken from a man aged 45-65 years who received an inactivated influenza vaccine. Both conserved end residues are part of each CDR3. D genes are given only for firm matches. Size tells how often a clone was seen (once, few, many) or the class of an expanded clone, and some rows leave it out.

- TRBJ1-2 TRBV29-1 TRBD1 TGCAGCGTTGGGAGGGGACAGGGGTTGTATGGCTACACCTTC CSVGRGQGLYGYTF
few TRBJ2-3 TRBV18 - TGTGCCAGCTCACCCGTGACTAGGAACACAGATACGCAGTATTTT CASSPVTRNTDTQYF
once TRBJ2-2 TRBV20-1 - TGCAGTGCTAGATGGCTGTCGGGGTATGGGACCGGGGAGCTGTTTTTT CSARWLSGYGTGELFF
few TRBJ1-2 TRBV6-5 TRBD1 TGTGCCAGCAGTTATGTCCGGGACAGACTATCCTATGGCTACACCTTC CASSYVRDRLSYGYTF
- TRBJ2-7 TRBV20-1 - TGCAGTGCTTCACGCGACAGCACCTACGAGCAGTACTTC CSASRDSTYEQYF
many TRBJ2-2 TRBV29-1 - TGCAGCGTTGGGGGACCCGCGAACACCGGGGAGCTGTTTTTT CSVGGPANTGELFF
few TRBJ2-5 TRBV24-1 - TGTGCCACCAGTGACCCCTCCAAATCGACCCAGTACTTC CATSDPSKSTQYF
- TRBJ2-5 TRBV10-3 TRBD2 TGTGCCATCCGGGGCGGGAGTAGCGCATCCTTAGGGGAGACCCAGTACTTC CAIRGGSSASLGETQYF
few TRBJ1-2 TRBV11-2 - TGTGCCAGCAGCCCGAAGAGGGCCCTCTATGGCTACACCTTC CASSPKRALYGYTF
many TRBJ2-1 TRBV20-1 - TGCAGTGCTAGAGATCCTACCCGGGGGCCTTACAATGAGCAGTTCTTC CSARDPTRGPYNEQFF
few TRBJ1-2 TRBV30 TRBD1 TGTGCCTGGAGTGTACACAGGGGGCCCTATGGCTACACCTTC CAWSVHRGPYGYTF
many TRBJ2-3 TRBV20-1 TRBD2 TGCAGTGCTAGTAGGACTAGCGGGTATAGCACAGATACGCAGTATTTT CSASRTSGYSTDTQYF
few TRBJ1-6 TRBV14 - TGTGCCAGCAGCGCGAACTTTGATTCACCCCTCCACTTT CASSANFDSPLHF
few TRBJ1-1 TRBV27 - TGTGCCAGCAGTTTCTCCCCTGGGGGCAGGGGCACTGAAGCTTTCTTT CASSFSPGGRGTEAFF
few TRBJ2-1 TRBV25-1 TRBD2 TGTGCCAGCAGTCCGGTCCGCGGGGGTTTCTGGAACAATGAGCAGTTCTTC CASSPVRGGFWNNEQFF
many TRBJ1-5 TRBV2 TRBD1 TGTGCCAGCAGTGAAGCCTTACAGGGGCAGCCCCAGCATTTT CASSEALQGQPQHF